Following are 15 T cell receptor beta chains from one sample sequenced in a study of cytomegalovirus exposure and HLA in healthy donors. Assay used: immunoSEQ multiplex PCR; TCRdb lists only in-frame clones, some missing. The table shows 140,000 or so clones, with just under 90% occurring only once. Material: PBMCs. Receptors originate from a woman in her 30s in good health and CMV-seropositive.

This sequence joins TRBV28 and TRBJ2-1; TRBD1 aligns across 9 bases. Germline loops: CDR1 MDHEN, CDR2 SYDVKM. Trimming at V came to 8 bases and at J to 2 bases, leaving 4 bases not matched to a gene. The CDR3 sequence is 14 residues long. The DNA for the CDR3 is TGTGCCAGCGGCACAGGGGGCACCTACAATGAGCAGTTCTTC. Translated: CASGTGGTYNEQFF. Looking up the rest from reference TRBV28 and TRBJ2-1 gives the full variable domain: DVKVTQSSRYLVKRTGEKVFLECVQDMDHENMFWYRQDPGLGLRLIYFSYDVKMKEKGDIPEGYSVSREKKERFSLILESASTNQTSMYLCASGTGGTYNEQFFGPGTRLTVL.

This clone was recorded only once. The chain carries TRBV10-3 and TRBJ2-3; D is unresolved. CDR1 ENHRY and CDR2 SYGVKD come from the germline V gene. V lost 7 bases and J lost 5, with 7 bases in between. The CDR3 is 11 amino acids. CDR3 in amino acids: CAINSGDTQYF. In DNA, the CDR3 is TGTGCCATCAATTCAGGAGATACGCAGTATTTT.

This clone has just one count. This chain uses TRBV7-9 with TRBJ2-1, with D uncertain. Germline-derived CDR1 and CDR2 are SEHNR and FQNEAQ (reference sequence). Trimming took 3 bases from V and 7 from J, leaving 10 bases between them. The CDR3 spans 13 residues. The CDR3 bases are TGTGCCAGCAGCTTGGGCCAGGTGAATGAGCAGTTCTTC. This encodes CASSLGQVNEQFF.

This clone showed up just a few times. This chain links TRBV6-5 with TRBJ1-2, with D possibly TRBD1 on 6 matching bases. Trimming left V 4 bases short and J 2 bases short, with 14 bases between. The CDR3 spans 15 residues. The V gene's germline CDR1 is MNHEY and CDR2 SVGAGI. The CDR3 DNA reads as TGTGCCAGCAGTTTACACCCACAGGGAAACTATGGCTACACCTTC. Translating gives CASSLHPQGNYGYTF.

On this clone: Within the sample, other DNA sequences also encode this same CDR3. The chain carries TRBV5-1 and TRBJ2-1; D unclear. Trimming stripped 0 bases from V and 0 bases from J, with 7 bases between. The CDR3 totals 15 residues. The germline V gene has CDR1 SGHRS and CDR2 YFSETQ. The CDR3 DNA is TGCGCCAGCAGCTTGGCTTCCAGCTCCTACAATGAGCAGTTCTTC. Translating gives CASSLASSSYNEQFF.

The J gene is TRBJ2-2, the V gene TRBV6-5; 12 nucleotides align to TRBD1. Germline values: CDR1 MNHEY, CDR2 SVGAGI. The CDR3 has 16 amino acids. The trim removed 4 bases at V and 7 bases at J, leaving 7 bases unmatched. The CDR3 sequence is CASSSGTGGAIGELFF. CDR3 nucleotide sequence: TGTGCCAGCAGTTCCGGGACAGGGGGCGCGATCGGGGAGCTGTTTTTT.

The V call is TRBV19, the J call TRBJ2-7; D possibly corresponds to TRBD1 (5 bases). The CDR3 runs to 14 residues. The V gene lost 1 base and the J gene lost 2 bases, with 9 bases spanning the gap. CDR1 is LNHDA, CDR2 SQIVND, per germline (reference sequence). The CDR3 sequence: CASSIGRGAYEQYF. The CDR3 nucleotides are TGTGCCAGTAGTATAGGTAGGGGTGCCTACGAGCAGTACTTC.

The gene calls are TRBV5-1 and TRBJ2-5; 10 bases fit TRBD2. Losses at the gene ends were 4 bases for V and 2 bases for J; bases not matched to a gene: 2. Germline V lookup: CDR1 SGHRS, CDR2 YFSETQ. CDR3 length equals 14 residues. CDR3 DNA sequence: TGCGCCAGCAGCCCGACTAGCGGGCAAGAGACCCAGTACTTC. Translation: CASSPTSGQETQYF.

As DNA, the CDR3 is TGTGCCAGCAGCGTCGGGACGGGGACTGACAATGAGCAGTTCTTC. Its protein is CASSVGTGTDNEQFF. The chain couples TRBV7-3 to TRBJ2-1; D may be TRBD2 (6 bases). The CDR3 is made up of 15 amino acids. V lost 5 bases and J lost 5, with 16 bases in between. Per germline, CDR1 SGHTA and CDR2 FQGTGA.

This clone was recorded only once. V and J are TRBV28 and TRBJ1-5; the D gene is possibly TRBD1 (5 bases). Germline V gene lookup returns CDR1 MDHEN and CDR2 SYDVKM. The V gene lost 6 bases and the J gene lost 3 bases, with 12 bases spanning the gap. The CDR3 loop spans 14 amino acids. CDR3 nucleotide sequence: TGTGCCAGCAGCCCAAGACAGTACAATCAGCCCCAGCATTTT. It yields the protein CASSPRQYNQPQHF. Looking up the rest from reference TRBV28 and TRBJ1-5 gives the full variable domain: DVKVTQSSRYLVKRTGEKVFLECVQDMDHENMFWYRQDPGLGLRLIYFSYDVKMKEKGDIPEGYSVSREKKERFSLILESASTNQTSMYLCASSPRQYNQPQHFGDGTRLSIL.

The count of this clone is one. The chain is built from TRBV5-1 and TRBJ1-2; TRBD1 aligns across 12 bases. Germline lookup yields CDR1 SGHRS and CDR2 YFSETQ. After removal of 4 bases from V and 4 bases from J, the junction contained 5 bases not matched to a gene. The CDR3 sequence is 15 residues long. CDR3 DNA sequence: TGCGCCAGCAGCACTGGGACAGGGGGCACCTATGGCTACACCTTC. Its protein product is CASSTGTGGTYGYTF.

CDR3 loop: CASSTQLGAYGYTF. The CDR3 bases are TGTGCCAGCAGTACACAGTTGGGTGCCTATGGCTACACCTTC. The J gene is TRBJ1-2, the V gene TRBV6-5, with D uncertain. Germline V gene data show CDR1 as MNHEY and CDR2 as SVGAGI. V was cut by 5 bases and J by 4 bases, with 14 bases left in between. CDR3 length: 14 amino acids.

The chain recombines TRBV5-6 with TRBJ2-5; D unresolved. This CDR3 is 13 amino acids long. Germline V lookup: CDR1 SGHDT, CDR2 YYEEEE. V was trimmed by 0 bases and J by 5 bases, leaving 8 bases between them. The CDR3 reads CASSLGSVETQYF. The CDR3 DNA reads TGTGCCAGCAGCTTGGGCTCAGTGGAGACCCAGTACTTC.

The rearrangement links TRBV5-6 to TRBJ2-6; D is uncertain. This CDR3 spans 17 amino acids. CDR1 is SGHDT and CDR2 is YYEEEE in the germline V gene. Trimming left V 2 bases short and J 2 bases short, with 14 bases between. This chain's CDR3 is CASSFPGYSAGANVLTF. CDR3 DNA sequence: TGTGCCAGCAGCTTTCCCGGGTATTCCGCTGGGGCCAACGTCCTGACTTTC. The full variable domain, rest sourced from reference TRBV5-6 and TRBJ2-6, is DAGVTQSPTHLIKTRGQQVTLRCSPKSGHDTVSWYQQALGQGPQFIFQYYEEEERQRGNFPDRFSGHQFPNYSSELNVNALLLGDSALYLCASSFPGYSAGANVLTFGAGSRLTVL.

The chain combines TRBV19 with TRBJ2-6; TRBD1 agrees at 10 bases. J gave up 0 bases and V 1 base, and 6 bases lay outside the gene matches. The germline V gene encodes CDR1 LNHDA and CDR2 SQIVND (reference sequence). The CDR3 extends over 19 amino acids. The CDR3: CASSIAAGTGDSGANVLTF. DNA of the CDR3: TGTGCCAGTAGTATAGCGGCCGGGACAGGGGACTCTGGGGCCAACGTCCTGACTTTC.